This T cell receptor (beta chain) was identified during a study of T cell repertoires in cytomegalovirus infection. At the level of the study: CMV infection and matching HLA type were both indicated by public TCR beta signatures. Study observations and caveats: The response measured ex vivo was dominated by TCR beta clonotypes (HLA-C-restricted and CMV-specific). People with CMV and the relevant HLA were identified by cumulative public TCR beta family frequency.

From germline, CDR1 is LNHDA and CDR2 SQIVND (reference sequence). The CDR3 is 15 residues long. V was trimmed by 3 bases and J by 9 bases, leaving 15 bases between them. This clonotype turned up a few times. The target antigen is unknown. TCRdb fed the reads into MiXCR, producing one record per CDR3 protein. The data hold approximately 120,000 distinct CDR3 sequences, with over 30% observed a single time. This TCR came from a human donor in good health (CMV status not recorded). Some clones in this sample may be carry-over from other donors' samples. This chain connects TRBV19 to TRBJ1-6; D is unresolved. This sample comprised CD8+ T cells from cultured PBMCs, obtained from culture after CMV antigen stimulation. The CDR3 protein is CASSIFEVLRSPLHF. The CDR3 bases are TGTGCCAGTAGTATTTTTGAGGTCTTACGTTCACCCCTCCACTTT.